These T cell receptor beta chains were read from a single sample in a study of blood T cells in healthy people across ages. From the 5' RACE reads, TCRdb called clonotypes with MiXCR, one entry per CDR3 protein. This table has around 1.7 million distinct CDR3 sequences, roughly 28% appearing once. The specimen sequenced was blood. Every receptor here comes from a woman aged 25 to 39 in good health. Both conserved end residues are part of each CDR3. Each record gives: J gene, clone size, V gene, D gene, CDR3 DNA, CDR3 protein. A D gene is named only where the DNA matches it firmly. Clone size is not always given. Where it is, it says once, few, many or a class for expanded clones.

j_call: TRBJ1-2; clone_size: -; v_call: TRBV6-5; d_call: -; cdr3_nt: TGTGCCAGCAGGCGGGACCGACTCTATGGCTACACCTTC; cdr3_aa: CASRRDRLYGYTF
j_call: TRBJ2-7; clone_size: few; v_call: TRBV7-2; d_call: -; cdr3_nt: TGTGCCAGCAGCCTTATCAGTACCTACGAGCAGTACTTC; cdr3_aa: CASSLISTYEQYF
j_call: TRBJ2-7; clone_size: few; v_call: TRBV27; d_call: -; cdr3_nt: TGTGCCAGCAGTTTATCCGGGGTTGACCACGAGCAGTACTTC; cdr3_aa: CASSLSGVDHEQYF
j_call: TRBJ2-7; clone_size: -; v_call: TRBV6-1; d_call: -; cdr3_nt: TGTGCCAGCAGTGAAGTTACGGGGGCCGACGAGCAGTACTTC; cdr3_aa: CASSEVTGADEQYF
j_call: TRBJ2-1; clone_size: -; v_call: TRBV6-2/TRBV6-3; d_call: -; cdr3_nt: TGTGCCAGCAGCGTAGTGGGAGTCGGGGAGGAGCAGTTCTTC; cdr3_aa: CASSVVGVGEEQFF
j_call: TRBJ1-6; clone_size: -; v_call: TRBV2; d_call: -; cdr3_nt: TGTGCCAGCAGTGCGAGACAGAATTCACCCCTCCACTTT; cdr3_aa: CASSARQNSPLHF
j_call: TRBJ2-7; clone_size: -; v_call: TRBV7-2; d_call: TRBD2; cdr3_nt: TGTGCCAGCGGATCGCAAACCGGAGCGGGGGACAATGAGCAGTACTTC; cdr3_aa: CASGSQTGAGDNEQYF
j_call: TRBJ2-1; clone_size: -; v_call: TRBV7-2; d_call: -; cdr3_nt: TGTGCCAGCAGCTACAGGGTAGGCTCCTACAATGAGCAGTTCTTC; cdr3_aa: CASSYRVGSYNEQFF
j_call: TRBJ1-3; clone_size: few; v_call: TRBV5-1; d_call: -; cdr3_nt: TGCGCCAGCAGCTCCTCAGGGAGACTAGGCGGAAACACCATATATTTT; cdr3_aa: CASSSSGRLGGNTIYF
j_call: TRBJ1-1; clone_size: -; v_call: TRBV12-3/TRBV12-4; d_call: -; cdr3_nt: TGTGCCAGCAGTTTAACCCGACAGCTCACTGAAGCTTTCTTT; cdr3_aa: CASSLTRQLTEAFF
j_call: TRBJ2-7; clone_size: few; v_call: TRBV5-1; d_call: -; cdr3_nt: TGCGCCAGCAGCTCGCACCTTCCCGACGCGTCTAGCTCCTACGAGCAGTACTTC; cdr3_aa: CASSSHLPDASSSYEQYF
j_call: TRBJ2-1; clone_size: few; v_call: TRBV11-2; d_call: TRBD2; cdr3_nt: TGTGCCAGCAGCTTAACCCAGCGGGGGCATGAGCAGTTCTTC; cdr3_aa: CASSLTQRGHEQFF
j_call: TRBJ2-5; clone_size: many; v_call: TRBV4-2; d_call: TRBD2; cdr3_nt: TGTGCCAGCAGCCAAGCATCGACTAGCGGGGGCGGGGAGACCCAGTACTTC; cdr3_aa: CASSQASTSGGGETQYF
j_call: TRBJ2-5; clone_size: few; v_call: TRBV12-3/TRBV12-4; d_call: TRBD2; cdr3_nt: TGTGCCAGCACCGGGACTAGCGGGATGGGGACCCAGTACTTC; cdr3_aa: CASTGTSGMGTQYF
j_call: TRBJ2-7; clone_size: few; v_call: TRBV28; d_call: TRBD2; cdr3_nt: TGTGCCAGCCTACGGGGGGGCCCCTACGAGCAGTACTTC; cdr3_aa: CASLRGGPYEQYF
j_call: TRBJ2-2; clone_size: -; v_call: TRBV6-1; d_call: TRBD1; cdr3_nt: TGTGCCAGCAATGAAGGGACAGCATCCGGGGAGCTGTTTTTT; cdr3_aa: CASNEGTASGELFF
j_call: TRBJ1-2; clone_size: few; v_call: TRBV5-1; d_call: -; cdr3_nt: TGCGCCAGCAGGGTTGCCCAGGGAGACTATGGCTACACCTTC; cdr3_aa: CASRVAQGDYGYTF
j_call: TRBJ1-1; clone_size: few; v_call: TRBV20-1; d_call: TRBD1; cdr3_nt: TGCAGTGCTTCTAGACAGGGACGCACTGAAGCTTTCTTT; cdr3_aa: CSASRQGRTEAFF
j_call: TRBJ2-1; clone_size: -; v_call: TRBV3-1; d_call: -; cdr3_nt: TGTGCCAGCAGCCACCACGACTATCTGCTTTACAATGAGCAGTTCTTC; cdr3_aa: CASSHHDYLLYNEQFF
j_call: TRBJ2-5; clone_size: -; v_call: TRBV29-1; d_call: -; cdr3_nt: TGCAGCGCCCGACCGGGACCCGAAGAGACCCAGTACTTC; cdr3_aa: CSARPGPEETQYF
j_call: TRBJ2-3; clone_size: -; v_call: TRBV24-1; d_call: -; cdr3_nt: TGTGCCACCAGCGATTTCACCAGGGCGAGCACAGATACGCAGTATTTT; cdr3_aa: CATSDFTRASTDTQYF
j_call: TRBJ2-7; clone_size: -; v_call: TRBV5-1; d_call: TRBD1; cdr3_nt: TGCGCCAGCAGCTTCGGACAGGGAAGGTCCCACGAGCAGTACTTC; cdr3_aa: CASSFGQGRSHEQYF
j_call: TRBJ1-5; clone_size: -; v_call: TRBV19; d_call: TRBD1; cdr3_nt: TGTGCCAGTAGTGGGACAGGGGTTCGGGATAGCAATCAGCCCCAGCATTTT; cdr3_aa: CASSGTGVRDSNQPQHF
j_call: TRBJ2-7; clone_size: few; v_call: TRBV4-1; d_call: TRBD2; cdr3_nt: TGCGCCAGCAGCCAATTCATAGGGACTAGCGGGGAGTACGAGCAGTACTTC; cdr3_aa: CASSQFIGTSGEYEQYF
j_call: TRBJ2-3; clone_size: -; v_call: TRBV12-3/TRBV12-4; d_call: TRBD2; cdr3_nt: TGTGCCAGCAGTCCGCAGACTAGCGGGGGGGCCTATACGCAGTATTTT; cdr3_aa: CASSPQTSGGAYTQYF
j_call: TRBJ1-1; clone_size: once; v_call: TRBV6-1; d_call: -; cdr3_nt: TGTGCCAGCAGTGAGGGGCGGATGAACACTGAAGCTTTCTTT; cdr3_aa: CASSEGRMNTEAFF
j_call: TRBJ2-1; clone_size: many; v_call: TRBV29-1; d_call: TRBD2; cdr3_nt: TGCAGCGCTGGGGGGGTCTCCTACAATGAGCAGTTCTTC; cdr3_aa: CSAGGVSYNEQFF